A selection of T cell receptor beta chains follows, all from one sample in a study of T cell responses to AZD1222 COVID-19 vaccine. Only in-frame clones appear in the TCRdb table, and some are missing; sequencing was by immunoSEQ multiplex PCR. The sample carries approximately 110,000 clones, about nine tenths recorded once. Sequenced here: peripheral blood, sampled on day 0 of AZD1222 vaccination. Receptors originate from an adult in good health. CDR3s include the opening cysteine and the closing phenylalanine or tryptophan. The size of a clone is reported for some rows only, either as once, few or many, or as a class for expanded clones.

V gene,clone size,CDR3 protein
TRBV19,.,CASSRGVGGTGNQPQHF
TRBV7-2,.,CASSLTPGGAEQYF
TRBV3-1/TRBV3-2,.,CASSVRLGEQYF
TRBV5-6,few,CASSLDEGRSDYGYTF
TRBV6-5,.,CASRPTGHTDTQYF
TRBV19,.,CASAGGSHSYTF
TRBV7-8,.,CASSLGTGGSNTEAFF
TRBV14,once,CASSRRLGQDSGNTIYF
TRBV6-5,.,CASSLQDSNEQFF
TRBV15,.,CATSRLRDEETQYF
TRBV5-5,.,CASSEQGTGTEAFF
TRBV18,few,CASSPPGLAGDNEQFF
TRBV14,few,CASSPLSGRDYNEQFF
TRBV7-2,.,CASSLGRATRDEQFF
TRBV5-1,.,CASSLSGSPSFTYEQYF
TRBV2,.,CASSGGTGYEAFF
TRBV21-1,.,CASSKARTAERVNQPQHF
TRBV4-3,.,CASSPYHEAFF
TRBV6-5,.,CASRWGLGQPQHF
TRBV6-5,.,CASRDTSPDTQYF
TRBV6-5,.,CASNAGTSGGDEQFF
TRBV14,.,CASSLLMAGEQYF
TRBV5-1,.,CASSLVGQNTEAFF
TRBV7-6,.,CASSLGQGAHGYTF
TRBV27,.,CASSFDRGSYNEQFF
TRBV29-1,once,CSVAPQASGQPQHF
TRBV3-1/TRBV3-2,.,CASTSDEDPAANGLEQYF
TRBV5-4,.,CASSLGGGDQPQHF
TRBV4-1,.,CASSQYGGGSTDTQYF
TRBV18,.,CASSPSAGKAKNIQYF
TRBV12-3/TRBV12-4,few,CASRDWGEGEQFF
TRBV18,.,CASSPPGDSFEQYF
TRBV6-5,.,CASSYRYRSGSPLHF
TRBV5-6,.,CASSWGVGYTF
TRBV30,.,CAWSVNVLGELFF
TRBV28,once,CASSRYEKLFF
TRBV28,few,CASGTSGRAVDEQYF
TRBV3-1/TRBV3-2,.,CASSPYGQTSGNTIYF
TRBV7-2,.,CASSLYPGQGGRTEAFF
TRBV5-4,once,CASSLGGTSGKYEQFF
TRBV19,.,CASTSGTSGTYEQYF
TRBV4-1,once,CASSQVSNILIKPQHF
TRBV6-5,few,CARLTSRTDTQYF
TRBV6-2/TRBV6-3,once,CASSYKGGAGYEQYF
TRBV4-3,.,CASSPLAASYNEQFF
TRBV21-1,.,CASTAMNTEAFF
TRBV6-8,.,CASPGQGTANTGELFF
TRBV10-2,.,CASSDPSTGGMRDTQYF